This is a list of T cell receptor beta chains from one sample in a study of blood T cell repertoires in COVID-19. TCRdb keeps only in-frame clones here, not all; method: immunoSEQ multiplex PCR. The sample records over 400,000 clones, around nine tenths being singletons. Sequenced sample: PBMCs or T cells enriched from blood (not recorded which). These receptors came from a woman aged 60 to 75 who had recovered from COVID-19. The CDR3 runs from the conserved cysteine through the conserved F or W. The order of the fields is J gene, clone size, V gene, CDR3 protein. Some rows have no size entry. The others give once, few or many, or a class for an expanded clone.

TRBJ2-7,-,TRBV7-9,CASSSGQGPYEQYF
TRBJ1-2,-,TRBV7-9,CASSLVYAGPGYTF
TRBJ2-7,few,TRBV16,CASSPRTGAYEQYF
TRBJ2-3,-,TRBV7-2,CASSFLGGKDTQYF
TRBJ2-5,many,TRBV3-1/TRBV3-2,CASSLRVGGAGETQYF
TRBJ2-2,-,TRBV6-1,CASSEHVHGGARFGELFF
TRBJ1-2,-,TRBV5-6,CASSFSRTGPYGYTF
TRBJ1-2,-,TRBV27,CASSHSDGESDYGYTF
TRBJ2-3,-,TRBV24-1,CATSDVRQSLGGTQYF
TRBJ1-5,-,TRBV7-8,CASSTIGVGRQPQHF
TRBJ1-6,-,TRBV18,CASSEQGNSPLHF
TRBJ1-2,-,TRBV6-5,CASSLSVGQTYGYTF
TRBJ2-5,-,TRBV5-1,CASSLTGPGETQYF
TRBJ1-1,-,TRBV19,CASNKLRDRETEAFF
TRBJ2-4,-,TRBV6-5,CASSSFAGWNIQYF
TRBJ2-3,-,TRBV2,CASRAKIAGASTDTQYF
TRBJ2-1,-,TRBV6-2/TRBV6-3,CASSPVQGSYNEQFF
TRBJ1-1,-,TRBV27,CASSSPSHGPNTEAFF
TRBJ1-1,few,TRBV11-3,CASSPREVNTEAFF
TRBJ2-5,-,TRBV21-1,CASRPGGETQYF
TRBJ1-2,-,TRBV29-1,CSVVSGGAFGYTF
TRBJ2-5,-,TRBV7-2,CASSLAVLAGETQYF
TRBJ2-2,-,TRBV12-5,CATRPSSITGELFF
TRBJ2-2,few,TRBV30,CAAQGILFTGELFF
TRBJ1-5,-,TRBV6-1,CASSDQSGQPQHF
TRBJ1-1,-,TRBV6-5,CASSYRGLNTEAFF
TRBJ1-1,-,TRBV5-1,CASSLGQFDTEAFF
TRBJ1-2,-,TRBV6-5,CASSYDGGAGGYTF
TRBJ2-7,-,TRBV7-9,CASSFGGQTYEQYF
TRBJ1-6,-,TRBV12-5,CASGWGESSYNSPLHF
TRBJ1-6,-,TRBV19,CASSITVGSPLHF
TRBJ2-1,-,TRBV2,CASRVGYNEQFF
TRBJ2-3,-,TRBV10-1,CASSESTGASSDTQYF
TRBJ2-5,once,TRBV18,CASSPGLQETQYF
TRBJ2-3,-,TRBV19,CATKRDRDVTDTQYF
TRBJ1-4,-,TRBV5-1,CASSLGDSNEKLFF